This T cell receptor beta chain was recorded in a study of PD-1 blockade in mismatch repair-deficient tumors. The CDR3 has 15 residues. V trimming: 2 bases; J trimming: 4 bases; junction bases outside the gene matches: 5. Per the germline V gene, CDR1 is SGHTA and CDR2 is FQGNSA. The time point is: roughly 9-day in vitro stimulation with candidate neoantigen peptide 2. Every patient had mismatch repair deficiency by PCR or immunohistochemistry. Cells were stimulated roughly eleven days with each of 6 or 7 ELISpot-reactive neoantigens. Overall study results and limits: Roughly 150 unique blood TCRs came from expansion to three of seven peptides.

On this clone itself: Its antigen remains unidentified.

Here immunoSEQ multiplex PCR was the method, and the copy in TCRdb shows in-frame clones only, minus some. Among over 9,000 clones listed, approximately 83% were seen once. The sequences come from cells cultured in vitro, collected from a patient treated with pembrolizumab. The rearrangement links TRBV7-2 to TRBJ2-1; 7 bases are a match to TRBD1. The clonotype originates from an adult with mismatch repair-deficient cancer. CDR3 residues: CASSLSTGEYNEQFF. DNA for the CDR3: TGTGCCAGCAGCTTATCAACAGGGGAATACAATGAGCAGTTCTTC. Based on the CDR3 plus reference TRBV7-2 and TRBJ2-1, the full variable domain is GAGVSQSPSNKVTEKGKDVELRCDPISGHTALYWYRQSLGQGLEFLIYFQGNSAPDKSGLPSDRFSAERTGGSVSTLTIQRTQQEDSAVYLCASSLSTGEYNEQFFGPGTRLTVL.